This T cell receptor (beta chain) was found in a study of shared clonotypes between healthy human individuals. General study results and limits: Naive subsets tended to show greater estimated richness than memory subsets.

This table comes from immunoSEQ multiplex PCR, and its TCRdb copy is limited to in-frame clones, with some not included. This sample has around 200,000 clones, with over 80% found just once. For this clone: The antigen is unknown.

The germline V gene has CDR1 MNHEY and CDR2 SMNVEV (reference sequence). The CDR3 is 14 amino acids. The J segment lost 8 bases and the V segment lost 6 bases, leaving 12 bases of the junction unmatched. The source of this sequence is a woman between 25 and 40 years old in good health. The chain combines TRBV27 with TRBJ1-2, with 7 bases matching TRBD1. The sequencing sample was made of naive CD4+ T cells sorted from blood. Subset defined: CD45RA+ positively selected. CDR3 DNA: TGTGCCAGCAGGAACTTCGGACAGGACGCCGGCTACACCTTC. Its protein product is CASRNFGQDAGYTF.